This T cell receptor (beta chain) was captured in a study of cytomegalovirus exposure and HLA in healthy donors. PCR employed 60 Vbeta and 13 Jbeta primers. Only in-frame clones appear in the TCRdb table, and some are missing; sequencing was by immunoSEQ multiplex PCR. The sample records 150,000 to 200,000 clones, over 60% being singletons. About this clone itself: The antigen is undetermined.

Study-level results: High sensitivity and specificity were reportedly achieved when the classifier diagnosed cytomegalovirus status.

The sequencing sample was made of PBMCs. The source of this sequence is a woman aged 40 to 50 in good health and CMV-seronegative.

The CDR3 sequence is CASSFTGNQPQHF. CDR3 coding DNA: TGTGCCAGCAGCTTCACGGGTAATCAGCCCCAGCATTTT. The J gene is TRBJ1-5, the V gene TRBV7-2; unclear D gene. The germline V and J ends were trimmed by 3 bases and 4 bases, with 7 bases remaining between them. The germline V gene has CDR1 SGHTA and CDR2 FQGNSA. The CDR3 loop spans 13 amino acids.